These T cell receptor beta chains were read from a single sample in a study of blood T cell repertoires in COVID-19. TCRdb keeps only in-frame clones here, not all; method: immunoSEQ multiplex PCR. The profile shows roughly 410,000 clones, more than 80% of them singletons. Sequenced material: peripheral blood. These receptors were obtained from a man aged 35 to 55 with acute or convalescent COVID-19. CDR3s include the opening cysteine and the closing phenylalanine or tryptophan. Each record gives: V gene, clone size, J gene, D gene, CDR3 DNA, CDR3 protein. D genes are given only for firm matches. Not all rows give a size; the values are once, few, many and, for expanded clones, a class.

TRBV2	-	TRBJ1-1	-	TGTGCCAGCAGTGAAATCGCTGAAGCTTTCTTT	CASSEIAEAFF
TRBV6-5	-	TRBJ2-7	TRBD2	TGTGCCAGCAGTCAACTAGCGGCTGGGTCCTACGAGCAGTACTTC	CASSQLAAGSYEQYF
TRBV3-1/TRBV3-2	-	TRBJ1-5	TRBD1	TGTGCCAGCAGCCAACGCCCACCCCGACAGGGGAGTCAGCCCCAGCATTTT	CASSQRPPRQGSQPQHF
TRBV6-5	-	TRBJ2-7	-	TGTGCCAGCACCCTCGGGGGCTCCTACGAGCAGTACTTC	CASTLGGSYEQYF
TRBV29-1	-	TRBJ2-5	-	TGCAGCGTTTACAGGGCGGACCAAGAGACCCAGTACTTC	CSVYRADQETQYF
TRBV30	-	TRBJ2-7	-	TGTGCCTGGAGCCCAGGTTCCTACGAGCAGTACTTC	CAWSPGSYEQYF
TRBV7-7	once	TRBJ2-2	TRBD2	TGTGCTAGCAGCTTAAAACTAGCGGGAGGGCCGGGCACCGGGGAGCTGTTTTTT	CASSLKLAGGPGTGELFF
TRBV9	-	TRBJ2-1	TRBD1	TGTGCCAGCAGCGCCGGGACAGGGGGCGTAGAGCAGTTCTTC	CASSAGTGGVEQFF
TRBV12-3/TRBV12-4	-	TRBJ1-5	-	TGTGCCAGCAGTTTCGGGATCAATCAGCCCCAGCATTTT	CASSFGINQPQHF
TRBV19	-	TRBJ1-2	TRBD1	TGTGCCAGTAGTGTCCAGGGGGCCGATGGCTACACCTTC	CASSVQGADGYTF
TRBV4-1	-	TRBJ1-3	-	TGCGCCAGCAGCCAAGGACACTCTGGAAACACCATATATTTT	CASSQGHSGNTIYF
TRBV9	-	TRBJ1-5	-	TGTGCCAGCAGCGTAGCTACTAGGGGGGGCGACTTGAGTCAGCCCCAGCATTTT	CASSVATRGGDLSQPQHF
TRBV18	once	TRBJ2-7	-	TGTGCCAGCTCACCGAGGGGGTTGGGGCAGTCCTGGATAACCTACGAGCAGTACTTC	CASSPRGLGQSWITYEQYF
TRBV5-1	-	TRBJ2-2	TRBD2	TGCGCCAGCAGCTCGGGCGGACTAGCGGGGGGCCGCACCGGGGAGCTGTTTTTT	CASSSGGLAGGRTGELFF
TRBV28	-	TRBJ2-1	TRBD1	TGTGCCAGCAGTTTACCACAGGGGGACAATGAGCAGTTCTTC	CASSLPQGDNEQFF
TRBV19	-	TRBJ1-5	TRBD1	TGTGCCAGTAGCAGGGACAGCTACAATCAGCCCCAGCATTTT	CASSRDSYNQPQHF
TRBV6-5	-	TRBJ1-5	-	TGTGCCAGCAGCCCCGGGAATCAGCCCCAGCATTTT	CASSPGNQPQHF
TRBV5-6	-	TRBJ1-1	-	TGTGCCAGCAGCTTGGTAGCATTATCAAGCACTGAAGCTTTCTTT	CASSLVALSSTEAFF